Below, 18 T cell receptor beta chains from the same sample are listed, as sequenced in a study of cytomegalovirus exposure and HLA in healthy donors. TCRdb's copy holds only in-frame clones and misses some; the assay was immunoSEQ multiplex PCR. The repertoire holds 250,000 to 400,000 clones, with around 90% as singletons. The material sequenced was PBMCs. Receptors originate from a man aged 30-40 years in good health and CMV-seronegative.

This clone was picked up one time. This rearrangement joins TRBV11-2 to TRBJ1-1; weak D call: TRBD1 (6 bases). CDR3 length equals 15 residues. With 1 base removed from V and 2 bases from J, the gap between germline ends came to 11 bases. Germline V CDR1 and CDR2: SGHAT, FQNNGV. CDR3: CASSLALGANTEAFF. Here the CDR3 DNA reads TGTGCCAGCAGCTTAGCTCTGGGGGCCAACACTGAAGCTTTCTTT.

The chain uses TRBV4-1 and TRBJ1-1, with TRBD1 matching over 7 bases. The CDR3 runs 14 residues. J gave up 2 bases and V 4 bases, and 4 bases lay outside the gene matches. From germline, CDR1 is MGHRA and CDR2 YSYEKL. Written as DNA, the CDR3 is TGCGCCAGCAGCCGGGACAGTAGAAACACTGAAGCTTTCTTT. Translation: CASSRDSRNTEAFF.

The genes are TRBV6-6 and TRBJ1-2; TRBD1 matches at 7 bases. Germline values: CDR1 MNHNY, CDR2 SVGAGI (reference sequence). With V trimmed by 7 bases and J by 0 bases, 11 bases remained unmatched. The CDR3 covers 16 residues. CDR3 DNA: TGTGCCAGCACAATTTGGAGACAGGGCGCTAACTATGGCTACACCTTC. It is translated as CASTIWRQGANYGYTF.

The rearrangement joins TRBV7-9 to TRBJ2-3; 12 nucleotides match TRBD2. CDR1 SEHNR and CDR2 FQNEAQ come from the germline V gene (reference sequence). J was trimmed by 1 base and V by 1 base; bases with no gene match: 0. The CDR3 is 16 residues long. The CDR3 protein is CASSLGLAGGTDTQYF. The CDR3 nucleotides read TGTGCCAGCAGCTTAGGACTAGCGGGGGGCACAGATACGCAGTATTTT.

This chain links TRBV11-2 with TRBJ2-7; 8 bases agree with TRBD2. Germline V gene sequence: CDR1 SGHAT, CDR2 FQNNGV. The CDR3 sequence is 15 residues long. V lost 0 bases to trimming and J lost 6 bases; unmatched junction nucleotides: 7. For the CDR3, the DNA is TGTGCCAGCAGCTTAGAGGGGACTAGTTCTTCCGAGCAGTACTTC. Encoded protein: CASSLEGTSSSEQYF.

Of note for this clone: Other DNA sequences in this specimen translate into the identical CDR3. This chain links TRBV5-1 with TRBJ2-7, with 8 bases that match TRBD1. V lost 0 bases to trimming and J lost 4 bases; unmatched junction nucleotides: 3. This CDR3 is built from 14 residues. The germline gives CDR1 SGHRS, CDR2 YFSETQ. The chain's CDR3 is CASSLGQGAYEQYF. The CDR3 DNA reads TGCGCCAGCAGCTTGGGGCAGGGGGCTTACGAGCAGTACTTC.

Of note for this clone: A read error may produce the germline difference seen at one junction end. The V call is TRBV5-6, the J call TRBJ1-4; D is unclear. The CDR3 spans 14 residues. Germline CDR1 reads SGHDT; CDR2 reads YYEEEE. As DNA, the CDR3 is TGTGCCAGCAGCTTCGGTAGCACTAACGAAAAACTGTTTTTT. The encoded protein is CASSFGSTNEKLFF.

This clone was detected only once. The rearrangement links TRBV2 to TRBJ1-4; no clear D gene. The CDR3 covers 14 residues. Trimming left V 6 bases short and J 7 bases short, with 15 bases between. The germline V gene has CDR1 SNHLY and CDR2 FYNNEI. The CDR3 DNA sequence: TGTGCCAGCAGCTTCAGGAGGAATGGTGAAAAACTGTTTTTT. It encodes CASSFRRNGEKLFF.

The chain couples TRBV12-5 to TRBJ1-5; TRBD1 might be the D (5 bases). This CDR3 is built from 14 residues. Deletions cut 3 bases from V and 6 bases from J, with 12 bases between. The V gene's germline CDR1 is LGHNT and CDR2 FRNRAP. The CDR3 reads CASGFGAFGQPQHF. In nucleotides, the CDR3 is TGTGCTAGTGGTTTTGGGGCATTCGGTCAGCCCCAGCATTTT.

The CDR3 sequence: CASSPFGTGGGLPTYEQYF. The CDR3 DNA reads as TGTGCCAGCAGCCCTTTCGGGACAGGAGGAGGGCTGCCAACCTACGAGCAGTACTTC. V and J are TRBV7-9 and TRBJ2-7; 8 bases are a match to TRBD1. Germline V gene lookup returns CDR1 SEHNR and CDR2 FQNEAQ (reference sequence). With 5 bases clipped from V and 2 bases from J, the junction kept 20 bases outside the gene matches. The CDR3 runs to 19 residues.

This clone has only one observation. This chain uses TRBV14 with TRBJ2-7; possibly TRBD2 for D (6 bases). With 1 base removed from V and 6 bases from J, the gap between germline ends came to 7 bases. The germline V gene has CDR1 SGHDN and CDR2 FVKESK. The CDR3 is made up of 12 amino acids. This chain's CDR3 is CASSQVGGEQYF. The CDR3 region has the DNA TGTGCCAGCAGCCAAGTGGGAGGCGAGCAGTACTTC.

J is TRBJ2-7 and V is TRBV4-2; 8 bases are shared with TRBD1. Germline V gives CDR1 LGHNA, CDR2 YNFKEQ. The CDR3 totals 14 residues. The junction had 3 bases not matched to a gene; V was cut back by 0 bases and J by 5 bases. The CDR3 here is CASSQDPQGDEQYF. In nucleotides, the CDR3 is TGTGCCAGCAGCCAAGATCCACAGGGGGACGAGCAGTACTTC.

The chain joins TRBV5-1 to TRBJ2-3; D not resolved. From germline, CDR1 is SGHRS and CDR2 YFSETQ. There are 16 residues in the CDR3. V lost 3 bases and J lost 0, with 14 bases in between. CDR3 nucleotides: TGCGCCAGCAGCTATGACACTCAAATAAGCACAGATACGCAGTATTTT. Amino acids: CASSYDTQISTDTQYF. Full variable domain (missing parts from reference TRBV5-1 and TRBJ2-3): KAGVTQTPRYLIKTRGQQVTLSCSPISGHRSVSWYQQTPGQGLQFLFEYFSETQRNKGNFPGRFSGRQFSNSRSEMNVSTLELGDSALYLCASSYDTQISTDTQYFGPGTRLTVL.

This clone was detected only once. This chain's CDR3 is CASSRQGPEQYF. CDR3 in DNA: TGTGCCAGCAGCCGACAGGGCCCGGAGCAGTACTTC. V and J are TRBV14 and TRBJ2-7; 7 bases align to TRBD1. Germline lookup yields CDR1 SGHDN and CDR2 FVKESK. The CDR3 sequence is 12 residues long. The V and J ends lost 4 bases and 7 bases, in that order; junction bases with no gene match: 4.

The CDR3 region is CASSGQGSNTGELFF. CDR3 DNA: TGTGCCAGCAGCGGACAGGGGTCGAACACCGGGGAGCTGTTTTTT. The gene calls are TRBV2 and TRBJ2-2; 9 bases are shared with TRBD1. The CDR3 has 15 residues. V shed 6 bases and J 0 bases; nucleotides not matched to a gene: 2. CDR1 and CDR2 (germline): SNHLY, FYNNEI.

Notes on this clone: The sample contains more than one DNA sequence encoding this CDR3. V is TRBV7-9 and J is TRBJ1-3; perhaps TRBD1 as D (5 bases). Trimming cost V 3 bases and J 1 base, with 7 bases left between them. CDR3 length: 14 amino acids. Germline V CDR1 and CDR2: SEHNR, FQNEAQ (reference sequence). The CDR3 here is CASSLGGSGNTIYF. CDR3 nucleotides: TGTGCCAGCAGCTTGGGGGGATCTGGAAACACCATATATTTT.

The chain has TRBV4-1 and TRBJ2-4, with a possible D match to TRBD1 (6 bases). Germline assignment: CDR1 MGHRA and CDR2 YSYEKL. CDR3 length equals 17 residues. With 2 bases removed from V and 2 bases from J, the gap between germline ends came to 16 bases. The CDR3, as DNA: TGCGCCAGCAGCCAAATCCACTCAGGGACATCCAAAAACATTCAGTACTTC. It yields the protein CASSQIHSGTSKNIQYF.

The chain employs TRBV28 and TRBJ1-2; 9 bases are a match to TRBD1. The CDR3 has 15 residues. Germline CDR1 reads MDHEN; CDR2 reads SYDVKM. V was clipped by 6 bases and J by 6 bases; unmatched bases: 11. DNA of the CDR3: TGTGCCAGCAGGACCGACAGGGGGTATCCTAATGGCTACACCTTC. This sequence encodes CASRTDRGYPNGYTF.